One sample yielded the 20 T cell receptor beta chains listed below, sequenced in a study of cytomegalovirus exposure and HLA in healthy donors. In the PCR, 60 Vbeta and 13 Jbeta primers were used. Method: immunoSEQ multiplex PCR; TCRdb's copy keeps in-frame clones and lacks some. The repertoire holds more than 140,000 clones, about 80% seen once, with around 6.1% in the top ten. The material sequenced was PBMCs. Receptor source: a man aged 25 to 45 in good health and CMV-seropositive.

The chain recombines TRBV15 with TRBJ2-2; D is perhaps TRBD2 (5 bases). V gave up 1 base and J gave up 5 bases, with 8 bases separating them. CDR1 is LNHNV, CDR2 YYDKDF, per germline (reference sequence). The CDR3 is 14 residues long. This chain's CDR3 is CATSRVRVTGELFF. CDR3 DNA sequence: TGTGCCACCAGCAGAGTGCGGGTGACCGGGGAGCTGTTTTTT.

V gene TRBV7-2 combines with J gene TRBJ2-3; D gene ambiguous. The CDR3 is made up of 13 amino acids. The germline gives CDR1 SGHTA, CDR2 FQGNSA. V dropped 2 bases and J dropped 2 bases, with 5 bases sitting between them. The CDR3 is CASSLTNTDTQYF. The CDR3 region has the DNA TGTGCCAGCAGCTTAACAAACACAGATACGCAGTATTTT.

V usage is TRBV7-8 and J usage is TRBJ2-3; 10 bases are shared with TRBD1. V lost 1 base and J lost 2; bases outside the gene matches: 9. There are 18 residues in the CDR3. The germline V gene encodes CDR1 SGHVS and CDR2 FQNEAQ. The CDR3 protein is CASSLVPGTGEVTDTQYF. As DNA, the CDR3 is TGTGCCAGCAGCTTAGTGCCCGGGACAGGGGAGGTCACAGATACGCAGTATTTT.

This chain uses TRBV4-3 with TRBJ1-6, with 7 bases aligning to TRBD1. The CDR3 has 18 amino acids. CDR1 and CDR2 (germline): LGHNA, YSLEER. The J segment lost 4 bases and the V segment lost 2 bases, leaving 11 bases of the junction unmatched. Here the CDR3 DNA reads TGCGCCAGCAGCCAACGACAGGGCGTAAGCTATTATAATTCACCCCTCCACTTT. This codes for CASSQRQGVSYYNSPLHF.

This clone appeared a single time. This chain connects TRBV6-4 to TRBJ1-4; TRBD1 matches at 9 bases. This CDR3 region has 15 residues. V was pared by 3 bases and J by 8 bases, with 7 bases of the junction left unmatched. CDR1 is MRHNA, CDR2 SNTAGT, per germline. CDR3 residues: CASSEGTGRPEKLFF. DNA for the CDR3: TGTGCCAGCAGTGAGGGGACAGGGAGACCCGAAAAACTGTTTTTT.

The V gene is TRBV4-1, the J gene TRBJ2-5; 7 positions match TRBD2. This CDR3 region has 14 residues. V lost 0 bases to trimming and J lost 7 bases; unmatched junction nucleotides: 5. The germline V gene encodes CDR1 MGHRA and CDR2 YSYEKL. The CDR3 protein is CASSQEGTGGTQYF. The CDR3 coding sequence is TGCGCCAGCAGCCAAGAAGGGACGGGGGGGACCCAGTACTTC.

V is TRBV9 and J is TRBJ2-4, with 7 bases that match TRBD1. Germline values: CDR1 SGDLS, CDR2 YYNGEE. V gave up 0 bases and J gave up 2 bases; unmatched junction bases: 14. The length of the CDR3 is 19 residues. For the CDR3, the DNA is TGTGCCAGCAGCGTAGAAGGACAGGAAAGGGTCGGGTCCAAAAACATTCAGTACTTC. Amino acid sequence: CASSVEGQERVGSKNIQYF.

V and J are TRBV2 and TRBJ2-1; 7 bases match TRBD1. J lost 5 bases, V lost 8 bases, and 6 bases had no gene match. Germline assignment: CDR1 SNHLY and CDR2 FYNNEI. The CDR3 length is 13 residues. This CDR3 reads CASGTELDNEQFF. The CDR3 region has the DNA TGTGCCAGCGGGACAGAATTAGACAATGAGCAGTTCTTC.

The rearrangement joins TRBV27 to TRBJ2-1; 7 bases are a match to TRBD2. This CDR3 contains 16 residues. The germline CDR1 and CDR2 sequences are MNHEY and SMNVEV (reference sequence). J gave up 2 bases and V 6 bases, and 10 bases lay outside the gene matches. The CDR3 loop is CASRGVLAATYNEQFF. In nucleotides, the CDR3 is TGTGCCAGCAGAGGAGTTCTAGCGGCAACCTACAATGAGCAGTTCTTC.

The chain combines TRBV5-1 with TRBJ1-3, with a weak D call TRBD1 (6 bases). The CDR3 contains 17 residues. Germline lookup yields CDR1 SGHRS and CDR2 YFSETQ. V shed 1 base and J shed 0 bases, with 14 bases lying between them. The CDR3 DNA reads as TGCGCCAGCAGCTTGTCCGAACAGGGCCACTCTGGAAACACCATATATTTT. This encodes CASSLSEQGHSGNTIYF.

The gene calls are TRBV10-1 and TRBJ1-1; D not certain. The germline gives CDR1 WNHNN, CDR2 SYGVQD (reference sequence). The CDR3 has 14 residues. Trimming took off 2 bases at V and 3 bases at J, with 10 bases between the two ends. CDR3 loop: CASSEAGSHTEAFF. CDR3 nucleotide sequence: TGCGCCAGCAGTGAGGCTGGTAGTCACACTGAAGCTTTCTTT.

The chain combines TRBV5-1 with TRBJ2-7; 9 bases map to TRBD2. V gave up 2 bases and J gave up 5 bases; unmatched junction bases: 5. The CDR3 is made up of 14 amino acids. Germline CDR1 reads SGHRS; CDR2 reads YFSETQ. CDR3 DNA sequence: TGCGCCAGCAGCTTCTGGCGGGAGGGAAACGAGCAGTACTTC. Encoded protein: CASSFWREGNEQYF. The full variable domain, with the rest looked up from reference TRBV5-1 and TRBJ2-7, is KAGVTQTPRYLIKTRGQQVTLSCSPISGHRSVSWYQQTPGQGLQFLFEYFSETQRNKGNFPGRFSGRQFSNSRSEMNVSTLELGDSALYLCASSFWREGNEQYFGPGTRLTVT.

The chain carries TRBV11-1 and TRBJ2-2, with no clear D. This CDR3 comprises 13 residues. Germline CDR1 and CDR2: SGHAT and FQDESV (reference sequence). The V end lost 5 bases, the J end lost 1 base, and 5 bases lay between the germline ends. CDR3 loop: CASSRLNTGELFF. CDR3 bases: TGTGCCAGCAGCCGGTTGAACACCGGGGAGCTGTTTTTT.

The rearrangement uses TRBV4-2 and TRBJ2-2; D unresolved. Trimming pared 0 bases from V and 1 base from J, leaving 9 bases between. In germline, CDR1 is LGHNA, CDR2 YNFKEQ. CDR3 length equals 16 residues. The CDR3 DNA reads as TGTGCCAGCAGCCAAGAAGCTCAGCGGAACACCGGGGAGCTGTTTTTT. This codes for CASSQEAQRNTGELFF.

This sequence joins TRBV9 and TRBJ2-1; 7 nucleotides align to TRBD2. The germline gives CDR1 SGDLS, CDR2 YYNGEE. This CDR3 has 16 amino acids. The V segment lost 3 bases and the J segment 1 base; nucleotides outside the gene matches: 7. This chain's CDR3 is CASSALLAESYNEQFF. CDR3 DNA sequence: TGTGCCAGCAGCGCCCTTCTAGCGGAGTCCTACAATGAGCAGTTCTTC.

The chain couples TRBV7-2 to TRBJ1-4, with 7 nucleotides matching TRBD1. Germline assignment: CDR1 SGHTA and CDR2 FQGNSA. The length of the CDR3 is 15 residues. V lost 4 bases to trimming and J lost 3 bases; unmatched junction nucleotides: 5. For the CDR3, the DNA is TGTGCCAGCAGCTCAAGACAGGGTGCTAATGAAAAACTGTTTTTT. This sequence encodes CASSSRQGANEKLFF.

This clone appeared a single time. The CDR3 DNA reads as TGTGCCAGCAGTTCGGCTACAGCAATCTGGGGCTACACCTTC. Protein product: CASSSATAIWGYTF. The rearrangement uses TRBV7-9 and TRBJ1-2, with no clear D. With 6 bases removed from V and 8 bases from J, the gap between germline ends came to 19 bases. The CDR3 has 14 residues. CDR1 and CDR2 (germline): SEHNR, FQNEAQ (reference sequence).

The chain is built from TRBV28 and TRBJ2-1; 9 nucleotides align to TRBD1. CDR1 is MDHEN and CDR2 is SYDVKM in the germline V gene. The CDR3 consists of 15 residues. The V and J ends lost 3 bases and 10 bases, in that order; junction bases with no gene match: 10. CDR3 coding DNA: TGTGCCAGCAGTTTGACCGGGACAGGGTCGAGGGAGCAGTTCTTC. Protein: CASSLTGTGSREQFF. The full variable domain, its missing parts supplied by reference TRBV28 and TRBJ2-1, is DVKVTQSSRYLVKRTGEKVFLECVQDMDHENMFWYRQDPGLGLRLIYFSYDVKMKEKGDIPEGYSVSREKKERFSLILESASTNQTSMYLCASSLTGTGSREQFFGPGTRLTVL.

The rearrangement joins TRBV4-1 to TRBJ2-2; 9 bases fit TRBD1. The CDR3 spans 15 residues. Germline V gene lookup returns CDR1 MGHRA and CDR2 YSYEKL. Trimming removed 4 bases from V and 5 bases from J; junction bases left unmatched: 5. This CDR3 reads CASSLGQGWTGELFF. In DNA form, the CDR3 reads TGCGCCAGCAGCCTAGGACAGGGGTGGACCGGGGAGCTGTTTTTT.

This clone was seen a few times. The chain joins TRBV5-4 to TRBJ1-1; D is ambiguous. CDR1 SGHNT and CDR2 YYREEE come from the germline V gene (reference sequence). V was pared by 0 bases and J by 8 bases, with 8 bases between. This CDR3 has 12 residues. The CDR3 DNA reads as TGTGCCAGCAGCTTGGTCAGGCCGGAAGCTTTCTTT. It encodes CASSLVRPEAFF.